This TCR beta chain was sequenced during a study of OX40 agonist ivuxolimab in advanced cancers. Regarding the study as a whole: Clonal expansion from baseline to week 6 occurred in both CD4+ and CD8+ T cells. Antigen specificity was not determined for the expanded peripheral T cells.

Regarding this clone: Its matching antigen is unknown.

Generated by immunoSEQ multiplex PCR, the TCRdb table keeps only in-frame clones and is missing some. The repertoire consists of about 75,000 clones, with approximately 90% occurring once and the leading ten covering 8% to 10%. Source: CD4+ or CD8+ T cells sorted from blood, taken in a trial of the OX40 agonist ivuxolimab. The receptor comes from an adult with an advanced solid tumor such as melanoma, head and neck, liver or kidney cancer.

Here the CDR3 DNA reads TGTGCCAGCAGTTCACAGGGGGCGTCCTACGAGCAGTACTTC. Its translation is CASSSQGASYEQYF. The genes are TRBV7-2 and TRBJ2-7, with 9 bases fitting TRBD1. J gave up 1 base and V 6 bases, and 4 bases lay outside the gene matches. Germline-derived CDR1 and CDR2 are SGHTA and FQGNSA. The CDR3 spans 14 residues.